This TCR beta chain stems from a study of spatial heterogeneity in lung cancer. Study-wide background: Available follow-up PBMC samples, collected a median of roughly two years post-resection, were sequenced.

TCRdb analysed the 5' RACE reads with MiXCR anew, one entry per CDR3 protein. Of approximately 41,000 distinct CDR3 sequences listed, about 11% are singletons. After removal of 7 bases from V and 1 base from J, the junction contained 5 bases not matched to a gene. Germline V gives CDR1 SNHLY, CDR2 FYNNEI. The CDR3 spans 14 residues. For this clonotype: The antigen remains unidentified.

Regarding time point: blood at routine non-recurrence follow-up after resection. Regarding the study as a whole: Compared with follow-up, resection was when ubiquitous expanded tumor TCRs appeared in blood more.

This chain connects TRBV2 to TRBJ2-3; 7 nucleotides agree with TRBD1. This specimen consisted of PBMCs, obtained at follow-up. The sequence came from a female donor with early-stage non-small cell lung cancer. CDR3 sequence reads: CASNTGVRTDTQYF. The DNA for the CDR3 is TGTGCCAGCAATACAGGGGTCCGCACAGATACGCAGTATTTT. The whole variable domain, remainder taken from reference TRBV2 and TRBJ2-3, is EPEVTQTPSHQVTQMGQEVILRCVPISNHLYFYWYRQILGQKVEFLVSFYNNEISEKSEIFDDQFSVERPDGSNFTLKIRSTKLEDSAMYFCASNTGVRTDTQYFGPGTRLTVL.